This T cell receptor beta chain was captured in a study of cytomegalovirus exposure and HLA in healthy donors. The CDR3 is made up of 16 amino acids. Germline V CDR1 and CDR2: SGDLS, YYNGEE. V lost 0 bases and J 2 bases, leaving 13 bases between the germline ends. The primer mix had 60 Vbeta and 13 Jbeta primers. Clones were sequenced by immunoSEQ multiplex PCR, and TCRdb holds only the in-frame ones, with some missing. Recorded here are under 150,000 clones; the top ten clones represent 2% to 3%. Material: PBMCs. The chain uses TRBV9 and TRBJ2-3; D gene ambiguous. The TCR was taken from a man aged 40-49 years in good health and CMV-seronegative. The CDR3 reads CASSVGKGGNTDTQYF. In DNA, the CDR3 is TGTGCCAGCAGCGTAGGAAAAGGCGGAAACACAGATACGCAGTATTTT. Complete variable domain (other parts from reference TRBV9 and TRBJ2-3): DSGVTQTPKHLITATGQRVTLRCSPRSGDLSVYWYQQSLDQGLQFLIQYYNGEERAKGNILERFSAQQFPDLHSELNLSSLELGDSALYFCASSVGKGGNTDTQYFGPGTRLTVL.